One and the same sample provided the 28 T cell receptor beta chains below, sequenced in a study of blood T cell repertoires in COVID-19. Sequencing was performed with immunoSEQ multiplex PCR; in TCRdb, only in-frame clones are kept and a portion is missing. Of some 66,000 clones in the sample, approximately 91% were seen once. Sequenced material: peripheral blood. Receptors were obtained from a human donor in a cohort sampled during active COVID-19.

The chain uses TRBV10-3 and TRBJ1-5; tentative D call: TRBD1 (6 bases). The CDR3 sequence is 15 residues long. V lost 5 bases and J lost 0, with 11 bases in between. The germline V gene encodes CDR1 ENHRY and CDR2 SYGVKD. The chain's CDR3 is CAISSGTNSNQPQHF. CDR3 sequence (DNA): TGTGCCATCAGTTCCGGGACAAATAGCAATCAGCCCCAGCATTTT.

V usage is TRBV6-5 and J usage is TRBJ1-4; D might be TRBD1 (6 bases). Germline CDR1 is MNHEY and CDR2 is SVGAGI. Between the trimmed V and J ends, which lost 5 bases and 2 bases, there was a span of 12 bases. The CDR3 runs to 15 residues. Here the CDR3 reads CASSHRGITNEKLFF. The CDR3 DNA is TGTGCCAGCAGTCATAGGGGGATTACTAATGAAAAACTGTTTTTT.

The J gene is TRBJ2-1, the V gene TRBV7-8, with 7 bases identical to TRBD2. Germline CDR1 is SGHVS and CDR2 is FQNEAQ. The V gene end was trimmed by 5 bases and the J gene end by 9 bases; junction bases not matched to a gene: 7. The CDR3 extends over 13 amino acids. As DNA, the CDR3 is TGTGCCAGCAGCCCCTCGGCTAGCGGTGAGCAGTTCTTC. As protein: CASSPSASGEQFF.

V gene TRBV4-1 combines with J gene TRBJ1-1; 9 bases agree with TRBD1. Per germline, CDR1 MGHRA and CDR2 YSYEKL. With 2 bases clipped from V and 4 bases from J, the junction kept 8 bases outside the gene matches. The CDR3 contains 16 residues. In DNA, the CDR3 is TGCGCCAGCAGCCAATTCGTCGGACAGGGGTTCACTGAAGCTTTCTTT. Protein product: CASSQFVGQGFTEAFF.

This chain links TRBV20-1 with TRBJ2-3; D is possibly TRBD2 (5 bases). Trimming removed 3 bases at V and 2 bases at J, with 15 bases between. The CDR3 has 15 amino acids. CDR1 and CDR2 from the germline V gene are DFQATT and SNEGSKA (reference sequence). CDR3 coding DNA: TGCAGTGCTAGTAGCAGGACTCGGGACACAGATACGCAGTATTTT. This sequence encodes CSASSRTRDTDTQYF.

The chain combines TRBV4-1 with TRBJ1-6; D call uncertain. V lost 0 bases, J lost 7 bases, and 4 bases lay in between. This CDR3 is built from 13 residues. Germline V gene data show CDR1 as MGHRA and CDR2 as YSYEKL. The DNA for the CDR3 is TGCGCCAGCAGCCAAGATATGAATTCACCCCTCCACTTT. Residues: CASSQDMNSPLHF.

This clone is a singleton in its sample. This chain joins TRBV21-1 and TRBJ2-7; the tabulated D call, TRBD1, remains unverified against the DNA. TRBV21-1 is an annotated pseudogene. There are 18 residues in the CDR3. DNA of the CDR3: TGTGCCAGCAGCAAAAGCCCCACAGGAAAACCCCCCATCTACGAGCAGTACTTC. This translates into CASSKSPTGKPPIYEQYF.

This clone was seen just once. The rearrangement uses TRBV29-1 and TRBJ1-2; 8 bases are shared with TRBD1. In germline, CDR1 is SQVTM, CDR2 ANQGSEA. J gave up 4 bases and V 6 bases, and 16 bases lay outside the gene matches. This CDR3 region has 16 residues. The CDR3 protein is CSVRRDRTASPYGYTF. The CDR3 DNA is TGCAGCGTCAGGCGGGACAGGACGGCCTCGCCCTATGGCTACACCTTC.

The genes are TRBV20-1 and TRBJ1-1; D uncertain. The CDR3 spans 11 residues. The germline V gene encodes CDR1 DFQATT and CDR2 SNEGSKA (reference sequence). CDR3 sequence reads: CSGTLVTEAFF. CDR3 sequence (DNA): TGCAGCGGCACGCTAGTCACTGAAGCTTTCTTT.

For this clone: The same CDR3 is also encoded by other DNA sequences in this sample. The V and J genes are TRBV5-4 and TRBJ2-2; 9 bases map to TRBD1. J was trimmed by 5 bases and V by 0 bases; bases with no gene match: 2. CDR3 length: 15 amino acids. The germline V gene encodes CDR1 SGHNT and CDR2 YYREEE (reference sequence). In DNA, the CDR3 is TGTGCCAGCAGCTTGGGACAGGGGGGGACCGGGGAGCTGTTTTTT. Translation: CASSLGQGGTGELFF.

J is TRBJ2-2 and V is TRBV4-2; 10 nucleotides agree with TRBD2. The trim removed 0 bases at V and 3 bases at J, leaving 7 bases unmatched. This CDR3 spans 18 amino acids. Germline V gene sequence: CDR1 LGHNA, CDR2 YNFKEQ. DNA for the CDR3: TGTGCCAGCAGCCAAGAACCTAGCGGGAGAGTTGACACCGGGGAGCTGTTTTTT. Translating it yields CASSQEPSGRVDTGELFF.

This chain links TRBV9 with TRBJ2-7; TRBD2 matches at 8 bases. Trimming took 0 bases from V and 0 from J; bases not matched to a gene: 5. The CDR3 is made up of 16 amino acids. Germline values: CDR1 SGDLS, CDR2 YYNGEE. This CDR3 reads CASSVGLSGSSYEQYF. The CDR3 bases are TGTGCCAGCAGCGTAGGTCTGAGCGGGAGCTCCTACGAGCAGTACTTC. Variable domain in full (rest from reference TRBV9 and TRBJ2-7): DSGVTQTPKHLITATGQRVTLRCSPRSGDLSVYWYQQSLDQGLQFLIQYYNGEERAKGNILERFSAQQFPDLHSELNLSSLELGDSALYFCASSVGLSGSSYEQYFGPGTRLTVT.

The rearrangement links TRBV19 to TRBJ1-5, with 7 bases identical to TRBD1. The CDR3 runs to 19 residues. The ends lost 4 bases at V and 0 bases at J; junction bases unmatched: 15. In germline, CDR1 is LNHDA, CDR2 SQIVND (reference sequence). As DNA, the CDR3 is TGTGCCAGTAGTACCGGGACAGCCGGTAACATAAATAGCAATCAGCCCCAGCATTTT. Protein sequence: CASSTGTAGNINSNQPQHF.

This clone was counted only a few times. The chain is built from TRBV5-4 and TRBJ2-7; 9 positions agree with TRBD1. This CDR3 is 16 amino acids long. The germline CDR1 and CDR2 sequences are SGHNT and YYREEE (reference sequence). Trimming at V came to 5 bases and at J to 0 bases, leaving 9 bases not matched to a gene. This chain's CDR3 is CASSSGTGSPSYEQYF. The CDR3 DNA reads as TGTGCCAGCAGTTCGGGGACAGGGTCCCCCTCCTACGAGCAGTACTTC. The full variable domain, completed using reference TRBV5-4 and TRBJ2-7, is ETGVTQSPTHLIKTRGQQVTLRCSSQSGHNTVSWYQQALGQGPQFIFQYYREEENGRGNFPPRFSGLQFPNYSSELNVNALELDDSALYLCASSSGTGSPSYEQYFGPGTRLTVT.

This chain links TRBV28 with TRBJ2-2, with D maybe TRBD1 (5 bases). Germline V gives CDR1 MDHEN, CDR2 SYDVKM. CDR3 size: 15 residues. V lost 8 bases and J lost 0, with 13 bases in between. This CDR3 is CASQGSPANTGELFF. In DNA, the CDR3 is TGTGCCAGCCAGGGATCCCCGGCGAACACCGGGGAGCTGTTTTTT.

The chain joins TRBV2 to TRBJ2-1, with D uncertain. Deletions cut 4 bases from V and 8 bases from J, with 12 bases between. Germline V gives CDR1 SNHLY, CDR2 FYNNEI. CDR3 length: 13 amino acids. This CDR3 reads CASSGSPNYEQFF. The CDR3 bases are TGTGCCAGCAGTGGGTCCCCTAACTATGAGCAGTTCTTC.

The V gene is TRBV4-2, the J gene TRBJ1-6; possible D gene TRBD1, 5 bases. Trimming removed 0 bases from V and 4 bases from J, with 10 bases in between. The CDR3 sequence is 16 residues long. CDR1 LGHNA and CDR2 YNFKEQ come from the germline V gene. As DNA, the CDR3 is TGTGCCAGCAGCCAAGACGGGGGGGGGTATAATTCACCCCTCCACTTT. It is translated as CASSQDGGGYNSPLHF.

The chain has TRBV7-8 and TRBJ2-1, with a weak D call TRBD1 (6 bases). Germline assignment: CDR1 SGHVS and CDR2 FQNEAQ. The CDR3 contains 13 residues. Deletions cut 3 bases from V and 5 bases from J, with 8 bases between. The CDR3 coding sequence is TGTGCCAGCAGCTTCGACAGGAACAATGAGCAGTTCTTC. This codes for CASSFDRNNEQFF. Complete variable domain (other parts from reference TRBV7-8 and TRBJ2-1): GAGVSQSPRYKVAKRGQDVALRCDPISGHVSLFWYQQALGQGPEFLTYFQNEAQLDKSGLPSDRFFAERPEGSVSTLKIQRTQQEDSAVYLCASSFDRNNEQFFGPGTRLTVL.

This chain uses TRBV10-2 with TRBJ1-2; no definite D call. The V end lost 3 bases, the J end lost 2 bases, and 7 bases lay between the germline ends. The V gene's germline CDR1 is WSHSY and CDR2 SAAADI. The length of the CDR3 is 13 residues. The CDR3 loop is CASSDGGNYGYTF. The CDR3 nucleotides are TGCGCCAGCAGTGATGGAGGAAACTATGGCTACACCTTC.

The chain carries TRBV5-4 and TRBJ2-3, with 12 bases matching TRBD2. The CDR3 has 15 residues. Germline values: CDR1 SGHNT, CDR2 YYREEE (reference sequence). V shed 2 bases and J 3 bases; nucleotides not matched to a gene: 1. The CDR3: CASSFGLAGTDTQYF. The CDR3 DNA sequence: TGTGCCAGCAGCTTCGGACTAGCGGGGACAGATACGCAGTATTTT.

The chain recombines TRBV5-1 with TRBJ2-1; 9 nucleotides agree with TRBD2. In germline, CDR1 is SGHRS, CDR2 YFSETQ. The CDR3 runs 14 residues. The V segment lost 1 base and the J segment 6 bases; nucleotides outside the gene matches: 2. The CDR3 protein is CASSLPAGGNEQFF. CDR3 DNA: TGCGCCAGCAGCTTGCCAGCGGGGGGCAATGAGCAGTTCTTC.

The chain joins TRBV29-1 to TRBJ2-5, with D perhaps matching TRBD2 (6 bases). Germline V CDR1 and CDR2: SQVTM, ANQGSEA. The CDR3 covers 13 residues. Trimming pared 5 bases from V and 5 bases from J, leaving 15 bases between. The CDR3 loop reads CSVRGAGWETQYF. CDR3 nucleotide sequence: TGCAGCGTTCGCGGGGCAGGGTGGGAGACCCAGTACTTC.

This chain uses TRBV28 with TRBJ2-3; 7 nucleotides align to TRBD2. This CDR3 has 16 residues. V trimming: 4 bases; J trimming: 0 bases; junction bases outside the gene matches: 7. Germline lookup yields CDR1 MDHEN and CDR2 SYDVKM. Here the CDR3 reads CASSSQRGGSTDTQYF. The CDR3 nucleotides read TGTGCCAGCAGTTCACAAAGGGGAGGGAGCACAGATACGCAGTATTTT.

This chain's CDR3 is CASSEPGQGVAGNTIYF. DNA of the CDR3: TGTGCCAGCAGCGAACCGGGACAGGGAGTCGCTGGAAACACCATATATTTT. The chain joins TRBV9 to TRBJ1-3, with 9 positions matching TRBD1. The V segment lost 3 bases and the J segment 2 bases; nucleotides outside the gene matches: 9. The CDR3 contains 17 residues. The V gene's germline CDR1 is SGDLS and CDR2 YYNGEE.

In the case of this clone: An end of the junction differs from the germline gene, which may be a read error. This chain joins TRBV7-7 and TRBJ2-2; D possibly corresponds to TRBD2 (6 bases). CDR1 SSHAT and CDR2 FNYEAQ come from the germline V gene (reference sequence). CDR3 length: 15 amino acids. Written as DNA, the CDR3 is TGTGCTAGCAGCTTAGGGAGCGGGTCCACCGGGGAGCTGTTTTTT. Protein: CASSLGSGSTGELFF.

The chain couples TRBV5-1 to TRBJ2-1; 11 bases map to TRBD2. The junction had 5 bases not matched to a gene; V was cut back by 5 bases and J by 4 bases. This CDR3 contains 15 residues. Germline V gives CDR1 SGHRS, CDR2 YFSETQ. The CDR3 here is CASRLAGGLYNEQFF. The CDR3 region has the DNA TGCGCCAGCAGGCTAGCGGGGGGCCTATACAATGAGCAGTTCTTC.

This chain connects TRBV7-3 to TRBJ2-1; 8 nucleotides agree with TRBD2. Germline trimming cut 5 bases from V and 2 bases from J; bases unmatched to any gene: 11. CDR1 and CDR2 from the germline V gene are SGHTA and FQGTGA. This CDR3 contains 17 residues. The DNA of the CDR3 is TGTGCCAGCAGCCCGAGCGGGGGTCCCCCTGCCTACAATGAGCAGTTCTTC. This codes for CASSPSGGPPAYNEQFF.

This chain uses TRBV19 with TRBJ2-7, with D perhaps matching TRBD1 (6 bases). Germline V lookup: CDR1 LNHDA, CDR2 SQIVND (reference sequence). V dropped 3 bases and J dropped 1 base, with 10 bases sitting between them. The length of the CDR3 is 14 residues. The CDR3 DNA reads TGTGCCAGTAGTATGGGACACGGGTCCTACGAGCAGTACTTC. The encoded protein is CASSMGHGSYEQYF.